This entry is about one TCR beta chain. What it recognizes is unknown. As every portion of the isolated RNA was reverse transcribed, the sequencing read expressed TCRB transcripts. Repertoires were generated with immunoSEQ multiplex PCR, while TCRdb's copy carries only in-frame clones and drops some. The sample includes more than 350,000 clones, about 10% of them seen just once. The sample originates from a study of beta chain features in type 1 diabetes. Study as a whole: In age, gender and cell yields, patients were similar to healthy donors. General observations from the study: Junctions at VDJ sites from type 1 diabetes patients had fewer insertions and more deletions. Whether TCRB rearrangement is influenced by HLA type went unresolved here. The naive, central memory and Treg TCRB repertoires looked more alike in patients than they did in healthy donors.

This CDR3 has 14 residues. V lost 7 bases, J lost 4 bases, and 14 bases lay in between. Germline V gene data show CDR1 as MDHEN and CDR2 as SYDVKM. J is TRBJ2-1 and V is TRBV28; no firm D call. The TCR was taken from a woman younger than 35 in good health. The sequenced sample consisted of naive CD4+ T cells from blood. CDR3 sequence: CASTIGDMYNEQFF. The CDR3 DNA follows: TGTGCCAGCACGATTGGTGATATGTACAATGAGCAGTTCTTC.